These 16 T cell receptor beta chains came from one sample sequenced in a study of memory CD4+ T cells and cytomegalovirus serostatus. The sort gate was single viable CD3+CD4+CD8-CD45RO+ cells for memory CD4+ T cells. Sequencing was performed with immunoSEQ multiplex PCR; in TCRdb, only in-frame clones are kept and a portion is missing. The sample holds around 62,000 clones, 76% seen once. The sample consisted of memory CD4+ T cells from blood. These receptors originate from an adult in good health and CMV-seropositive.

V gene TRBV7-8 combines with J gene TRBJ2-1; 8 bases match TRBD1. V was clipped by 7 bases and J by 9 bases; unmatched bases: 8. From germline, CDR1 is SGHVS and CDR2 FQNEAQ. The CDR3 consists of 13 residues. The CDR3 DNA is TGTGCCAGCACCCGGACAGGGATGGGTGAGCAGTTCTTC. Translated, it gives CASTRTGMGEQFF.

The J gene is TRBJ1-2, the V gene TRBV28; 9 bases are shared with TRBD1. The CDR3 consists of 16 residues. CDR1 and CDR2 from the germline V gene are MDHEN and SYDVKM. V gave up 6 bases and J gave up 4 bases; unmatched junction bases: 12. The CDR3 spells CASSSTEDRGIYGYTF. The CDR3 DNA follows: TGTGCCAGCAGCTCTACCGAGGACAGGGGCATCTATGGCTACACCTTC.

The chain links TRBV5-6 to TRBJ1-4, with D unresolved. The CDR3 length is 14 residues. Looked up from germline, CDR1 is SGHDT and CDR2 is YYEEEE. The germline V and J ends were trimmed by 4 bases and 0 bases, with 7 bases remaining between them. The CDR3 here is CASSHSSTNEKLFF. DNA of the CDR3: TGTGCCAGCAGCCACAGCTCAACTAATGAAAAACTGTTTTTT.

The chain links TRBV7-2 to TRBJ2-7, with 7 bases fitting TRBD1. The junction had 9 bases not matched to a gene; V was cut back by 5 bases and J by 5 bases. The CDR3 loop spans 14 amino acids. Germline V lookup: CDR1 SGHTA, CDR2 FQGNSA. In nucleotides, the CDR3 is TGTGCCAGCAGCCAGACAGACAGGGTGGACGAGCAGTACTTC. Amino acid sequence: CASSQTDRVDEQYF.

The chain couples TRBV30 to TRBJ2-3; D might be TRBD2 (5 bases). The CDR3 is made up of 15 amino acids. The V gene lost 1 base and the J gene lost 5 bases, with 16 bases spanning the gap. CDR1 is GTSNPN, CDR2 SVGIG, per germline (reference sequence). The CDR3 region is CAWSDGNSVKDTQYF. CDR3 DNA: TGTGCCTGGAGTGACGGGAATAGTGTGAAAGATACGCAGTATTTT. The whole variable domain, filled in from reference TRBV30 and TRBJ2-3, reads SQTIHQWPATLVQPVGSPLSLECTVEGTSNPNLYWYRQAAGRGLQLLFYSVGIGQISSEVPQNLSASRPQDRQFILSSKKLLLSDSGFYLCAWSDGNSVKDTQYFGPGTRLTVL.

The chain recombines TRBV10-3 with TRBJ2-7, with 7 positions matching TRBD2. Looked up from germline, CDR1 is ENHRY and CDR2 is SYGVKD. The V gene end was trimmed by 11 bases and the J gene end by 4 bases; junction bases not matched to a gene: 14. This CDR3 is built from 14 residues. The CDR3: CAPPCLAATYEQYF. For the CDR3, the DNA is TGTGCCCCCCCATGCCTAGCGGCGACTTACGAGCAGTACTTC.

The V call is TRBV4-1, the J call TRBJ2-4; D possibly corresponds to TRBD2 (6 bases). The CDR3 extends over 15 amino acids. CDR1 and CDR2 (germline): MGHRA, YSYEKL. V lost 1 base, J lost 2 bases, and 9 bases lay in between. CDR3 sequence reads: CASSQVGGSKNIQYF. CDR3 coding DNA: TGCGCCAGCAGCCAAGTTGGGGGGTCCAAAAACATTCAGTACTTC.

The chain links TRBV27 to TRBJ2-7; maybe TRBD2 (7 bases). The CDR3 is 14 amino acids. V was cut by 5 bases and J by 4 bases, with 15 bases left in between. The germline V gene has CDR1 MNHEY and CDR2 SMNVEV (reference sequence). CDR3 region: CASSLREGGYEQYF. The CDR3 region has the DNA TGTGCCAGCAGTCTGAGAGAGGGGGGGTACGAGCAGTACTTC.

The chain uses TRBV18 and TRBJ2-7; possibly TRBD1 or TRBD2 for D (6 bases each). Germline V gives CDR1 KGHSH, CDR2 LQKENI. The CDR3 runs 14 residues. V was shortened by 3 bases and J by 5 bases, with 14 bases between the two germline ends. For the CDR3, the DNA is TGTGCCAGCTCACCCGTCGGGGGCATGAACGAGCAGTACTTC. Amino acid sequence: CASSPVGGMNEQYF.

The J gene is TRBJ1-2, the V gene TRBV5-1, with 8 nucleotides matching TRBD1. The V and J ends lost 4 bases and 1 base, in that order; junction bases with no gene match: 6. This CDR3 contains 15 residues. Germline CDR1 reads SGHRS; CDR2 reads YFSETQ. CDR3 amino acids: CASSQTGDDNYGYTF. The DNA for the CDR3 is TGCGCCAGCAGCCAGACAGGGGACGATAACTATGGCTACACCTTC.

For the CDR3, the DNA is TGCGCCAGCAGTTGGTCGGAAAACACTGAAGCTTTCTTT. It encodes CASSWSENTEAFF. The chain has TRBV5-1 and TRBJ1-1; no clear D. This CDR3 is 13 amino acids long. The germline CDR1 and CDR2 sequences are SGHRS and YFSETQ. The V end was cut by 5 bases, the J end by 2 bases, with 10 bases between.

In its sample, this clone was seen a few times. The chain employs TRBV29-1 and TRBJ1-2, with D possibly TRBD1 on 6 matching bases. Trimming stripped 4 bases from V and 6 bases from J, with 9 bases between. This CDR3 spans 11 amino acids. CDR1 is SQVTM, CDR2 ANQGSEA, per germline. The CDR3 sequence is CSVGQEDGYTF. The CDR3 DNA is TGCAGCGTTGGACAGGAAGATGGCTACACCTTC.

The chain links TRBV18 to TRBJ1-1; possibly TRBD1 for D (5 bases). The CDR3 is made up of 13 amino acids. Trimming pared 1 base from V and 5 bases from J, leaving 8 bases between. The germline CDR1 and CDR2 sequences are KGHSH and LQKENI. CDR3 residues: CASSPRGDTEAFF. The CDR3 nucleotides read TGTGCCAGCTCACCACGGGGGGATACTGAAGCTTTCTTT.

The chain carries TRBV6-1 and TRBJ1-3; TRBD1 matches at 9 bases. The germline V gene has CDR1 MNHNS and CDR2 SASEGT. This CDR3 region has 15 residues. The trim removed 7 bases at V and 3 bases at J, leaving 7 bases unmatched. This CDR3 is CASMTTGGYGNTIYF. For the CDR3, the DNA is TGTGCCAGCATGACCACAGGGGGCTATGGAAACACCATATATTTT.

J is TRBJ2-7 and V is TRBV5-1, with D maybe TRBD1 (6 bases). Looked up from germline, CDR1 is SGHRS and CDR2 is YFSETQ. V dropped 4 bases and J dropped 5 bases, with 19 bases sitting between them. CDR3 length: 15 residues. CDR3 sequence: CASSLGRGGTNEQYF. The CDR3 bases are TGCGCCAGCAGCCTCGGACGAGGGGGTACGAACGAGCAGTACTTC. Full variable domain (outside the CDR3, taken from reference TRBV5-1 and TRBJ2-7): KAGVTQTPRYLIKTRGQQVTLSCSPISGHRSVSWYQQTPGQGLQFLFEYFSETQRNKGNFPGRFSGRQFSNSRSEMNVSTLELGDSALYLCASSLGRGGTNEQYFGPGTRLTVT.

This chain joins TRBV28 and TRBJ2-4; D ambiguous. The CDR3 is 12 residues long. Germline V gene sequence: CDR1 MDHEN, CDR2 SYDVKM. V was cut by 10 bases and J by 0 bases, with 7 bases left in between. The CDR3 reads CATSLAKNIQYF. CDR3 nucleotide sequence: TGTGCCACCTCATTAGCCAAAAACATTCAGTACTTC.